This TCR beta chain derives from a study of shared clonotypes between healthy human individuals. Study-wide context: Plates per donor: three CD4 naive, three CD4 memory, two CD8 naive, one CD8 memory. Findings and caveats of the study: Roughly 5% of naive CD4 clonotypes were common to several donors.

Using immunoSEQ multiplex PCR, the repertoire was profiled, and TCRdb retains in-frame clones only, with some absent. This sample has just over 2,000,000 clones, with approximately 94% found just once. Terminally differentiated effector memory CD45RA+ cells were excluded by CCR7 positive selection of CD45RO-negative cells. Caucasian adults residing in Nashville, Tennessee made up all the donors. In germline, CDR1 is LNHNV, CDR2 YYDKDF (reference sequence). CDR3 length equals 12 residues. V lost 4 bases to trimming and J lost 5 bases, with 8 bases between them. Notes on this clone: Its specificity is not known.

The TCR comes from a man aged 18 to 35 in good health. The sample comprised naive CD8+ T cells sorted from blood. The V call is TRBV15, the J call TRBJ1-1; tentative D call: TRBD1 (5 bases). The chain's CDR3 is CATSKRGTEAFF. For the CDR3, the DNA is TGTGCCACCAGCAAAAGGGGAACTGAAGCTTTCTTT.